This passage covers 10 T cell receptor beta chains from one sample sequenced in a study of cytomegalovirus exposure and HLA in healthy donors. The study ran its PCR with 60 Vbeta and 13 Jbeta primers. Sequencing used immunoSEQ multiplex PCR; TCRdb keeps in-frame clones, though not all of them. In the table there are over 120,000 clones, 75% of which are singletons. Sequencing was done on a sample of PBMCs. These receptors all stem from a man aged 25-45 years in good health and CMV-seronegative.

This chain connects TRBV11-3 to TRBJ1-2; D is ambiguous. CDR3 length: 13 residues. V was pared by 5 bases and J by 8 bases, with 15 bases between. The germline V gene has CDR1 SGHNT and CDR2 YENEEA. CDR3 coding DNA: TGTGCCAGCAGCCCGGACTGCCAGGTGGGCTACACCTTC. Its protein product is CASSPDCQVGYTF.

The chain joins TRBV6-6 to TRBJ1-1, with D uncertain. Germline V gene sequence: CDR1 MNHNY, CDR2 SVGAGI (reference sequence). Trimming left V 6 bases short and J 3 bases short, with 11 bases between. The CDR3 is 13 residues long. The CDR3, as DNA: TGTGCCAGCAGGGGGAGTGGCGACACTGAAGCTTTCTTT. The encoded protein is CASRGSGDTEAFF.

The V and J genes are TRBV9 and TRBJ1-5; no firm D call. Germline V gene data show CDR1 as SGDLS and CDR2 as YYNGEE. Deletions cut 3 bases from V and 4 bases from J, with 8 bases between. The CDR3 covers 13 residues. Written as DNA, the CDR3 is TGTGCCAGCAGCGCCCTCCTGAATCAGCCCCAGCATTTT. Encoded protein: CASSALLNQPQHF.

The J gene is TRBJ2-7, the V gene TRBV29-1; no firm D call. V was cut by 7 bases and J by 0 bases, with 7 bases left in between. The CDR3 consists of 11 residues. CDR1 is SQVTM and CDR2 is ANQGSEA in the germline V gene. The CDR3, as DNA: TGCAGCGCCGAGAGCTCCTACGAGCAGTACTTC. It codes for CSAESSYEQYF.

The chain carries TRBV2 and TRBJ2-1; D perhaps matches TRBD2 (6 bases). Per the germline V gene, CDR1 is SNHLY and CDR2 is FYNNEI. Trimming removed 4 bases from V and 0 bases from J, with 10 bases in between. The CDR3 consists of 15 residues. The CDR3 nucleotides read TGTGCCAGCAGTGCCCTAGCGAGCTCCTACAATGAGCAGTTCTTC. This sequence encodes CASSALASSYNEQFF.

This clone came up a few times. The gene calls are TRBV7-9 and TRBJ1-3; D gene unclear. Germline V gene data show CDR1 as SEHNR and CDR2 as FQNEAQ (reference sequence). The CDR3 extends over 14 amino acids. V lost 4 bases, J lost 1 base, and 8 bases lay in between. In nucleotides, the CDR3 is TGTGCCAGCAGCTCCCTAGAGTCTGGAAACACCATATATTTT. It encodes CASSSLESGNTIYF.

The gene calls are TRBV10-3 and TRBJ2-3; TRBD1 agrees at 8 bases. The CDR3 sequence is 17 residues long. CDR1 ENHRY and CDR2 SYGVKD come from the germline V gene. V gave up 6 bases and J gave up 2 bases; unmatched junction bases: 13. DNA of the CDR3: TGTGCCATCAGGGGACAGGATCAATTAGATGACACAGATACGCAGTATTTT. Translating it yields CAIRGQDQLDDTDTQYF.

The sample holds a few counts of this clone. J is TRBJ1-2 and V is TRBV28; 8 nucleotides align to TRBD1. Germline trimming cut 11 bases from V and 3 bases from J; bases unmatched to any gene: 8. Germline V gene lookup returns CDR1 MDHEN and CDR2 SYDVKM. This CDR3 comprises 13 residues. The CDR3 here is CAAGGRAHYGYTF. In nucleotides, the CDR3 is TGTGCCGCAGGGGGCAGGGCGCACTATGGCTACACCTTC.

The chain carries TRBV5-1 and TRBJ1-1; D not resolved. Between the trimmed V and J ends, which lost 6 bases and 5 bases, there was a span of 14 bases. Germline V CDR1 and CDR2: SGHRS, YFSETQ. This CDR3 region has 13 residues. Here the CDR3 reads CASIDSVGTEAFF. The CDR3 DNA follows: TGCGCCAGCATCGACTCCGTTGGGACTGAAGCTTTCTTT.

The V call is TRBV2, the J call TRBJ1-4, with 11 bases aligning to TRBD1. After removal of 8 bases from V and 8 bases from J, the junction contained 7 bases not matched to a gene. The CDR3 loop spans 14 amino acids. CDR1 is SNHLY and CDR2 is FYNNEI in the germline V gene. CDR3 coding DNA: TGTGCCAGCGGGACAGGGGGATTCGGGGAAAAACTGTTTTTT. Translated, it gives CASGTGGFGEKLFF.